The 10 T cell receptor beta chains listed next were all sequenced from one sample in a study of beta chain features in type 1 diabetes. Every bit of the isolated RNA underwent reverse transcription, so sequencing read expressed TCRB transcripts. Generated by immunoSEQ multiplex PCR, the TCRdb table keeps only in-frame clones and is missing some. Of 65,000 to 100,000 clones listed, around 32% were seen once; the top ten hold about 0.42%. Sequencing was performed on stem cell memory CD4+ T cells from blood. All receptors come from a woman younger than 35 in good health.

The chain combines TRBV12-5 with TRBJ2-6; unclear D gene. CDR1 is LGHNT, CDR2 FRNRAP, per germline. The length of the CDR3 is 12 residues. Trimming left V 3 bases short and J 18 bases short, with 15 bases between. This CDR3 is CASGFLDTAPTF. CDR3 in DNA: TGTGCTAGTGGTTTTCTTGACACCGCTCCGACTTTC.

The CDR3 nucleotides read TGTGCCAGCAAGGCGGGACAGGGGACCGGGGAGCTGTTTTTT. Residues: CASKAGQGTGELFF. V gene TRBV7-9 combines with J gene TRBJ2-2, with TRBD1 matching 10 bases. Losses at the gene ends were 7 bases for V and 5 bases for J; bases not matched to a gene: 4. CDR1 and CDR2 (germline): SEHNR, FQNEAQ (reference sequence). The length of the CDR3 is 14 residues.

In this sample, this clone turned up many times. This chain uses TRBV29-1 with TRBJ1-4; no clear D gene. CDR1 SQVTM and CDR2 ANQGSEA come from the germline V gene. Trimming shortened V by 3 bases and J by 8 bases, and 13 bases separated the two germline ends. There are 13 residues in the CDR3. CDR3 residues: CSVDLGGPEKLFF. The DNA of the CDR3 is TGCAGCGTTGATCTAGGCGGCCCGGAAAAACTGTTTTTT.

The chain uses TRBV5-6 and TRBJ2-7, with 7 bases lining up with TRBD2. Germline CDR1 SGHDT, CDR2 YYEEEE. The CDR3 extends over 14 amino acids. The V segment lost 4 bases and the J segment 1 base; nucleotides outside the gene matches: 5. The CDR3 DNA is TGTGCCAGCAGCGGCGGACTAGGGTCCTACGAGCAGTACTTC. Encoded protein: CASSGGLGSYEQYF.

The chain carries TRBV4-1 and TRBJ2-1, with 9 bases aligning to TRBD2. With V trimmed by 0 bases and J by 7 bases, 10 bases remained unmatched. There are 17 residues in the CDR3. The germline V gene encodes CDR1 MGHRA and CDR2 YSYEKL. The CDR3 DNA sequence: TGCGCCAGCAGCCAAGAGGGGCGGGGGGGCCTAAAGAATGAGCAGTTCTTC. Translated: CASSQEGRGGLKNEQFF.

In DNA, the CDR3 is TGTGCCAGCAGCCTCATTGGGGGGCTCGGGGGGAACAATGAGCAGTTCTTC. Amino acids: CASSLIGGLGGNNEQFF. V and J are TRBV11-2 and TRBJ2-1, with D possibly TRBD2 on 7 matching bases. CDR1 and CDR2 from the germline V gene are SGHAT and FQNNGV. The CDR3 contains 17 residues. Trimming removed 5 bases from V and 5 bases from J, with 22 bases in between.

The CDR3 region has the DNA TGTGCCTGGAGTCGCCAGGGCGGTCAGCCCCAGCATTTT. As protein: CAWSRQGGQPQHF. The chain employs TRBV30 and TRBJ1-5; the D gene is possibly TRBD1 (5 bases). Germline V gene sequence: CDR1 GTSNPN, CDR2 SVGIG (reference sequence). The CDR3 runs 13 residues. Trimming removed 2 bases from V and 6 bases from J, with 11 bases in between.

A single count supports this clone. The chain links TRBV6-1 to TRBJ1-5, with D possibly matching TRBD1 (6 bases). Germline V gene sequence: CDR1 MNHNS, CDR2 SASEGT. The CDR3 extends over 13 amino acids. The ends were cut back, 6 bases at V and 5 bases at J, with 11 bases in the middle. CDR3 region: CASSGQPDQPQHF. In DNA form, the CDR3 reads TGTGCCAGCAGCGGACAGCCAGATCAGCCCCAGCATTTT.

The rearrangement joins TRBV11-3 to TRBJ2-5; possible D gene TRBD1, 5 bases. The CDR3 covers 14 residues. Germline CDR1 SGHNT, CDR2 YENEEA. The germline V and J ends were trimmed by 5 bases and 4 bases, with 14 bases remaining between them. The CDR3 loop reads CASSQTGLVETQYF. The CDR3 bases are TGTGCCAGCAGCCAAACAGGTCTGGTAGAGACCCAGTACTTC.

The table lists this clone with a few counts. The genes are TRBV12-5 and TRBJ1-5, with D perhaps matching TRBD1 (5 bases). This CDR3 comprises 12 residues. V shed 6 bases and J shed 5 bases, with 8 bases lying between them. Germline V gene sequence: CDR1 LGHNT, CDR2 FRNRAP. This CDR3 is CASGWGDQPQHF. The CDR3, as DNA: TGTGCTAGTGGCTGGGGGGATCAGCCCCAGCATTTT.